This entry describes one TCR beta chain. Its antigen is not known. The data stem from a study of cytomegalovirus exposure and HLA in healthy donors. About the research overall: There were around 390 genotyped donors. Of these, 81% fell in the genetic ancestry cluster associated with self-reported Caucasian donors.

General study points: It was in a later analysis that TCR association rates were seen to vary by HLA locus, highest for DRB1 and lowest for HLA-C. In a later analysis, TCR beta V- and J-gene trimming was associated with a missense DCLRE1C variant. In vitro experiments confirmed that three CMV-associated chains were specific for CMV antigens.

13 Jbeta primers and 60 Vbeta primers were used for the PCR. TCRdb's copy holds only in-frame clones and misses some; the assay was immunoSEQ multiplex PCR. This table holds about 180,000 clones, approximately 80% found once. Trimming removed 9 bases at V and 5 bases at J, with 20 bases between. Germline lookup yields CDR1 MNHEY and CDR2 SVGAGI. There are 14 residues in the CDR3. This clonotype was obtained from a girl between 10 and 17 years old in good health and CMV-seropositive. The sample comprised PBMCs. The V gene is TRBV6-5, the J gene TRBJ2-7, with D tentatively TRBD2 (9 bases). The CDR3 reads CASTGGLAGNEQYF. The CDR3, as DNA: TGTGCCAGTACAGGGGGACTAGCAGGCAACGAGCAGTACTTC.